This TCR beta chain was sequenced for a study of cytomegalovirus exposure and HLA in healthy donors. Study as a whole: Of some 410 genotyped donors, 75% to 90% grouped in the Caucasian-associated ancestry cluster. Study results and limitations: Immune exposure was documented only through CMV serostatus. A missense variant in DCLRE1C was later tied to TCR beta V- and J-gene trimming. A classifier reportedly called cytomegalovirus status with high sensitivity and specificity.

Vbeta (60) and Jbeta (13) primers were used in the PCR. Sequencing used immunoSEQ multiplex PCR; TCRdb keeps in-frame clones, though not all of them. The repertoire includes about 130,000 clones, about 70% of them detected once, and approximately 13% sits in the top ten. This CDR3 has 13 amino acids. V lost 5 bases and J lost 1, with 5 bases in between. Germline V gene lookup returns CDR1 SGHTA and CDR2 FQGTGA. This clone showed up just once. What it binds is unknown. Sequencing was carried out using PBMCs. This clonotype was obtained from a woman in her sixties in good health and CMV-seropositive. This sequence joins TRBV7-3 and TRBJ2-2, with D hard to call. CDR3 coding DNA: TGTGCCAGCAGCCCCGGGAACACCGGGGAGCTGTTTTTT. Its translation is CASSPGNTGELFF.